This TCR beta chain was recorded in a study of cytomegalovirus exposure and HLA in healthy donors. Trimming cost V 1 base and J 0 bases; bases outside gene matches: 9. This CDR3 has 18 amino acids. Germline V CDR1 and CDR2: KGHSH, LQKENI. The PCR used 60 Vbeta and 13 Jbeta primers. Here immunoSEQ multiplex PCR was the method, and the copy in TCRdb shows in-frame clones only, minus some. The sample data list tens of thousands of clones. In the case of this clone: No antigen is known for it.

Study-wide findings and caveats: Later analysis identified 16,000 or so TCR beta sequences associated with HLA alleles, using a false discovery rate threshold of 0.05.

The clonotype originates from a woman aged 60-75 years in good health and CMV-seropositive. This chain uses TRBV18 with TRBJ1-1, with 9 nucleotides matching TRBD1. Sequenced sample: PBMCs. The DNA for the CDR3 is TGTGCCAGCTCACCACTTACCCCGGGGACAGGGATGAACACTGAAGCTTTCTTT. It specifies CASSPLTPGTGMNTEAFF.